The TCR beta chain under discussion was sequenced for a study of cytomegalovirus exposure and HLA in healthy donors. Overall study context: In an earlier analysis, around 120 million unique TCR beta sequences were found from 150 million to 200 million T cells. Study-level points and caveats: High sensitivity and specificity were reportedly achieved when the classifier diagnosed cytomegalovirus status. Clonal expansion was found to be greater in HLA-associated TCR beta chains than in equally common others in a later analysis. Later analysis identified several of the most significant clusters that appeared linked to common viral pathogens.

PCR employed 60 Vbeta and 13 Jbeta primers. The table came from immunoSEQ multiplex PCR; TCRdb's copy has only in-frame clones and leaves some out. The sample consists of 200,000 to 300,000 clones, 84% of them appearing once. This clone was picked up one time. The antigen is undetermined. Germline CDR1 and CDR2: SGDLS and YYNGEE. The CDR3 runs 18 residues. Trimming took 0 bases from V and 5 from J; bases not matched to a gene: 15. This TCR was recovered from a woman aged 40 to 50 in good health and CMV-seropositive. The sample comprised PBMCs. V and J are TRBV9 and TRBJ2-5; 8 nucleotides match TRBD1. This chain's CDR3 is CASSVAPPPTGDRETQYF. CDR3 sequence (DNA): TGTGCCAGCAGCGTAGCCCCCCCTCCGACAGGGGATCGGGAGACCCAGTACTTC.